A selection of T cell receptor beta chains follows, all from one sample in a study of blood T cell repertoires in COVID-19. Profiled with immunoSEQ multiplex PCR; TCRdb holds only in-frame clones, not every one. The table lists almost 350,000 clones, roughly 87% of them singletons. The sequenced material came from peripheral blood. These receptors originate from a woman aged 55 to 70 with COVID-19, enrolled during active disease. Both conserved end residues are part of each CDR3. D genes are given only for firm matches.

>TRBV19|.
CASSARGGSYGYTF
>TRBV11-3|TRBD1
CASSIGTEDFTTF
>TRBV27|.
CASRLREYTEAFF
>TRBV11-2|.
CASSLAELTEAFF
>TRBV15|.
CATSRGTATNYGYTF
>TRBV18|.
CASSPLGSRDTGELFF
>TRBV18|.
CASSPAALNQPQHF
>TRBV7-9|.
CASSPSGRVVYGYTF
>TRBV6-2/TRBV6-3|TRBD2
CASSRSGRGSQETQYF
>TRBV4-1|TRBD1
CASSQDGTALEAFF
>TRBV12-5|.
CASGLETVGVTIYF